These 29 T cell receptor beta chains share one sample of origin, sequenced in a study of T cells in Graves' hyperthyroidism and ophthalmopathy. Researchers took RNA transcripts and amplified the TCR beta CDR3 regions from them. Researchers ran a first-round RT-PCR on the TCR CDR3 using the HTBI primer set. TCRdb itself ran the multiplex PCR reads through MiXCR, one entry per CDR3 protein. Among over 250,000 distinct CDR3 sequences listed, less than 30% were seen once. The sample was blood. These receptor sequences come from a man aged 35 to 55 with Graves' hyperthyroidism that later progressed to Graves' ophthalmopathy.

The chain combines TRBV7-3 with TRBJ2-7; D uncertain. V was clipped by 6 bases and J by 0 bases, with 9 bases between them. The germline V gene has CDR1 SGHTA and CDR2 FQGTGA. The CDR3 runs to 13 residues. The CDR3 DNA is TGTGCCAGCAGGACTGACGACTCCTACGAGCAGTACTTC. Translating it yields CASRTDDSYEQYF.

The chain carries TRBV6-1 and TRBJ2-7; D uncertain. The CDR3 is made up of 13 amino acids. The V gene lost 8 bases and the J gene lost 4 bases, with 15 bases spanning the gap. Germline V gene data show CDR1 as MNHNS and CDR2 as SASEGT. CDR3 nucleotide sequence: TGTGCCAGCGGCCGGACCCTACTTTACGAGCAGTACTTC. It codes for CASGRTLLYEQYF.

This clonotype has ten or more counts. J is TRBJ1-2 and V is TRBV11-1, with TRBD1 matching over 9 bases. V lost 5 bases and J lost 8; bases outside the gene matches: 6. This CDR3 is 13 amino acids long. Germline V gene sequence: CDR1 SGHAT, CDR2 FQDESV (reference sequence). CDR3 in amino acids: CASSADRGGGYTF. DNA for the CDR3: TGTGCCAGCAGCGCCGACAGGGGGGGAGGCTACACCTTC. The variable domain in full, with the rest retrieved from reference TRBV11-1 and TRBJ1-2, is EAEVAQSPRYKITEKSQAVAFWCDPISGHATLYWYRQILGQGPELLVQFQDESVVDDSQLPKDRFSAERLKGVDSTLKIQPAELGDSAMYLCASSADRGGGYTFGSGTRLTVV.

This clonotype was detected ten times or more. This sequence joins TRBV19 and TRBJ1-5; TRBD1 might be the D (5 bases). Between the trimmed V and J ends, which lost 5 bases and 9 bases, there was a span of 14 bases. The germline gives CDR1 LNHDA, CDR2 SQIVND (reference sequence). CDR3 size: 13 residues. For the CDR3, the DNA is TGTGCCAGTAGTTCGGGACTGCCTATGCCCCAGCATTTT. It yields the protein CASSSGLPMPQHF.

The V gene is TRBV11-2, the J gene TRBJ2-2, with a weak D call TRBD2 (6 bases). The length of the CDR3 is 15 residues. Germline values: CDR1 SGHAT, CDR2 FQNNGV. V was shortened by 5 bases and J by 6 bases, with 16 bases between the two germline ends. The CDR3 sequence is CASSPSRGRAGELFF. In DNA, the CDR3 is TGTGCCAGCAGCCCCAGTCGGGGGAGAGCCGGGGAGCTGTTTTTT.

The chain uses TRBV7-9 and TRBJ1-2; the match to TRBD1 covers 12 bases. V dropped 5 bases and J dropped 8; count of bases not matched to a gene: 6. CDR1 and CDR2 (germline): SEHNR, FQNEAQ (reference sequence). The CDR3 contains 14 residues. As DNA, the CDR3 is TGTGCCAGCAGCACGGGACAGGGGGCGCAGGGCTACACCTTC. Amino acid sequence: CASSTGQGAQGYTF.

The CDR3 spells CASSLSPAQETQYF. The CDR3, as DNA: TGTGCCAGCAGTTTATCGCCGGCGCAAGAGACCCAGTACTTC. V gene TRBV27 combines with J gene TRBJ2-5; D is undetermined. The CDR3 is 14 amino acids. Germline loops: CDR1 MNHEY, CDR2 SMNVEV (reference sequence). With 0 bases removed from V and 2 bases from J, the gap between germline ends came to 7 bases.

This clonotype was recorded many times. The chain uses TRBV6-2 or TRBV6-3 and TRBJ2-7; TRBD1 agrees at 8 bases. This CDR3 has 16 residues. From germline, CDR1 is MNHEY and CDR2 SVGEGT. V was pared by 5 bases and J by 2 bases, with 11 bases of the junction left unmatched. CDR3 in amino acids: CASSASRGLAPYEQYF. In DNA, the CDR3 is TGTGCCAGCAGTGCGAGCAGGGGGCTCGCCCCCTACGAGCAGTACTTC.

This clonotype was detected ten times or more. The V call is TRBV20-1, the J call TRBJ2-7; D unresolved. With 6 bases removed from V and 7 bases from J, the gap between germline ends came to 13 bases. Per germline, CDR1 DFQATT and CDR2 SNEGSKA (reference sequence). The CDR3 totals 11 residues. CDR3 coding DNA: TGCAGTGCCCCTATTTTGGGGGAGCAGTACTTC. Translation gives CSAPILGEQYF.

This clonotype was recorded once. The V call is TRBV6-1, the J call TRBJ2-7, with 10 bases lining up with TRBD1. The CDR3 is 14 residues long. V was pared by 10 bases and J by 0 bases, with 6 bases of the junction left unmatched. Germline CDR1 reads MNHNS; CDR2 reads SASEGT. This CDR3 reads CATARDRGSYEQYF. The CDR3 nucleotides read TGTGCCACCGCCCGGGACAGGGGCTCCTACGAGCAGTACTTC.

This clonotype was seen ten or more times. This chain links TRBV29-1 with TRBJ2-7; 10 positions agree with TRBD2. CDR3 length equals 13 residues. Germline CDR1 and CDR2: SQVTM and ANQGSEA. The V and J ends lost 7 bases and 2 bases, in that order; junction bases with no gene match: 5. As DNA, the CDR3 is TGCAGCGGGAGTAGCGGGAGGCCCTACGAGCAGTACTTC. Translated, it gives CSGSSGRPYEQYF.

In its sample, this clonotype was seen many times. The chain recombines TRBV6-4 with TRBJ2-7; 13 bases match TRBD2. CDR1 and CDR2 (germline): MRHNA, SNTAGT. With 7 bases clipped from V and 0 bases from J, the junction kept 9 bases outside the gene matches. This CDR3 has 17 residues. CDR3: CASTVLAGGPDSYEQYF. In DNA form, the CDR3 reads TGTGCCAGCACCGTACTAGCGGGAGGGCCCGACTCCTACGAGCAGTACTTC.

This clonotype came up a few times. The rearrangement uses TRBV7-2 and TRBJ1-1; D is perhaps TRBD1 (5 bases). V shed 2 bases and J shed 5 bases, with 15 bases lying between them. Germline V CDR1 and CDR2: SGHTA, FQGNSA. This CDR3 spans 15 amino acids. For the CDR3, the DNA is TGTGCCAGCAGCTTAAGAGGACATGGTGAAACTGAAGCTTTCTTT. Translating it yields CASSLRGHGETEAFF.

The rearrangement uses TRBV28 and TRBJ2-5, with a tentative D call TRBD1 (5 bases). Germline V lookup: CDR1 MDHEN, CDR2 SYDVKM. Trimming took off 6 bases at V and 2 bases at J, with 13 bases between the two ends. This CDR3 has 14 amino acids. CDR3 residues: CASRRQGRQETQYF. The CDR3 DNA follows: TGTGCCAGCAGAAGGCAGGGCCGGCAAGAGACCCAGTACTTC.

The rearrangement joins TRBV28 to TRBJ2-2, with 8 bases matching TRBD2. The junction had 6 bases not matched to a gene; V was cut back by 4 bases and J by 5 bases. Looked up from germline, CDR1 is MDHEN and CDR2 is SYDVKM. The CDR3 is 15 amino acids. CDR3 sequence (DNA): TGTGCCAGCAGTTCCCAAGCGGGAGTAACCGGGGAGCTGTTTTTT. Translating gives CASSSQAGVTGELFF.

The genes are TRBV6-1 and TRBJ2-7, with D perhaps TRBD2 (6 bases). Germline lookup yields CDR1 MNHNS and CDR2 SASEGT. CDR3 size: 11 residues. In nucleotides, the CDR3 is TGTGCGACCTCGGGGGCCTACGAGCAGTACTTC. Translated: CATSGAYEQYF.

The table lists this clonotype with many counts. Here the CDR3 reads CAWSVSAPYEQYF. The CDR3 coding sequence is TGTGCCTGGAGTGTTAGCGCACCCTACGAGCAGTACTTC. The chain combines TRBV30 with TRBJ2-7; D might be TRBD2 (5 bases). Trimming took off 0 bases at V and 2 bases at J, with 8 bases between the two ends. The CDR3 totals 13 residues. Germline lookup yields CDR1 GTSNPN and CDR2 SVGIG (reference sequence).

This clonotype was observed at least ten times. V gene TRBV28 combines with J gene TRBJ1-5, with D possibly TRBD1 on 6 matching bases. The V end lost 8 bases, the J end lost 6 bases, and 14 bases lay between the germline ends. Germline loops: CDR1 MDHEN, CDR2 SYDVKM. CDR3 length: 13 amino acids. The DNA of the CDR3 is TGTGCCAGCGGGTCAGGGGTGATTCAGCCCCAGCATTTT. This translates into CASGSGVIQPQHF. Variable domain in full (rest from reference TRBV28 and TRBJ1-5): DVKVTQSSRYLVKRTGEKVFLECVQDMDHENMFWYRQDPGLGLRLIYFSYDVKMKEKGDIPEGYSVSREKKERFSLILESASTNQTSMYLCASGSGVIQPQHFGDGTRLSIL.

This clonotype was found many times. CDR3: CASSVVGADPWQETQYF. The CDR3 bases are TGTGCCAGCAGCGTAGTGGGAGCGGACCCGTGGCAAGAGACCCAGTACTTC. The V and J genes are TRBV9 and TRBJ2-5, with D tentatively TRBD2 (5 bases). This CDR3 contains 17 residues. Deletions cut 0 bases from V and 2 bases from J, with 17 bases between. Germline V gene lookup returns CDR1 SGDLS and CDR2 YYNGEE.

This clonotype has a count of ten or more. This rearrangement joins TRBV11-2 to TRBJ1-5; tentative D call: TRBD1 (5 bases). The germline V and J ends were trimmed by 0 bases and 6 bases, with 12 bases remaining between them. Looked up from germline, CDR1 is SGHAT and CDR2 is FQNNGV. The CDR3 loop spans 15 amino acids. The CDR3, as DNA: TGTGCCAGCAGCTTAGAGGGAGGGACGTCTCAGCCCCAGCATTTT. Translated, it gives CASSLEGGTSQPQHF.

This clonotype has just a few counts. Germline and junction disagree at one end, which may indicate a read error. V usage is TRBV12-3 or TRBV12-4 and J usage is TRBJ1-1; possible D gene TRBD1, 5 bases. This CDR3 has 13 amino acids. Here the CDR3 reads CVSSFSKDTEASF. The DNA for the CDR3 is TGTGTCAGCAGTTTTTCGAAGGACACTGAAGCTTCCTTT.

The rearrangement uses TRBV2 and TRBJ1-2; 8 bases fit TRBD1. V lost 6 bases to trimming and J lost 7 bases; unmatched junction nucleotides: 7. Germline CDR1 and CDR2: SNHLY and FYNNEI. The length of the CDR3 is 13 residues. This chain's CDR3 is CASRADRETGYTF. In nucleotides, the CDR3 is TGTGCCAGCAGAGCGGACAGGGAGACTGGCTACACCTTC.

The chain carries TRBV6-2 or TRBV6-3 and TRBJ1-5; D possibly corresponds to TRBD1 (5 bases). Per the germline V gene, CDR1 is MNHEY and CDR2 is SVGEGT. The CDR3 extends over 15 amino acids. Trimming took off 2 bases at V and 4 bases at J, with 12 bases between the two ends. The CDR3 nucleotides are TGTGCCAGCAGTTACAACCAGGGTAAGAATCAGCCCCAGCATTTT. Protein sequence: CASSYNQGKNQPQHF.

This clonotype came up many times. The V gene is TRBV3-1, the J gene TRBJ2-5; 8 bases are a match to TRBD2. The CDR3 sequence is 14 residues long. The junction had 7 bases not matched to a gene; V was cut back by 4 bases and J by 6 bases. The germline V gene encodes CDR1 LGHDT and CDR2 YNNKEL (reference sequence). The CDR3 reads CASSPATSGQTQYF. CDR3 nucleotide sequence: TGTGCCAGCAGCCCGGCCACTAGCGGACAGACCCAGTACTTC.

This clonotype came up many times. The chain uses TRBV20-1 and TRBJ2-7; 8 positions match TRBD2. Germline V gene data show CDR1 as DFQATT and CDR2 as SNEGSKA (reference sequence). The CDR3 covers 15 residues. The junction had 10 bases not matched to a gene; V was cut back by 0 bases and J by 6 bases. The CDR3 spells CSARDSGTSFGEQYF. The DNA for the CDR3 is TGCAGTGCTAGAGATTCCGGGACTAGTTTTGGCGAGCAGTACTTC.

Many counts were recorded for this clonotype. The J gene is TRBJ2-5, the V gene TRBV15; D is ambiguous. This CDR3 region has 15 residues. Trimming removed 4 bases from V and 2 bases from J, with 14 bases in between. Germline V gene lookup returns CDR1 LNHNV and CDR2 YYDKDF (reference sequence). This CDR3 reads CATSKDPHGQETQYF. The CDR3 bases are TGTGCCACCAGCAAAGACCCTCACGGACAAGAGACCCAGTACTTC. Using reference TRBV15 and TRBJ2-5 for the parts outside the CDR3, the full variable domain is DAMVIQNPRYQVTQFGKPVTLSCSQTLNHNVMYWYQQKSSQAPKLLFHYYDKDFNNEADTPDNFQSRRPNTSFCFLDIRSPGLGDTAMYLCATSKDPHGQETQYFGPGTRLLVL.

This clonotype was seen at least ten times. This chain uses TRBV2 with TRBJ2-7; no clear D gene. Trimming pared 6 bases from V and 3 bases from J, leaving 12 bases between. The CDR3 has 13 residues. In germline, CDR1 is SNHLY, CDR2 FYNNEI. Here the CDR3 reads CASREPLHYEQYF. The CDR3 nucleotides are TGTGCCAGCAGAGAGCCGTTACACTACGAGCAGTACTTC. The full variable domain, completed using reference TRBV2 and TRBJ2-7, is EPEVTQTPSHQVTQMGQEVILRCVPISNHLYFYWYRQILGQKVEFLVSFYNNEISEKSEIFDDQFSVERPDGSNFTLKIRSTKLEDSAMYFCASREPLHYEQYFGPGTRLTVT.

This clonotype was recorded many times. This rearrangement joins TRBV3-1 to TRBJ2-4, with D maybe TRBD1 (6 bases). V lost 3 bases to trimming and J lost 5 bases, with 11 bases between them. Germline values: CDR1 LGHDT, CDR2 YNNKEL (reference sequence). The CDR3 is 14 amino acids. The CDR3 bases are TGTGCCAGCAGCCAGGCGGACAGAGAAAACATTCAGTACTTC. Amino acid sequence: CASSQADRENIQYF.

This chain uses TRBV4-1 with TRBJ1-1; 9 nucleotides align to TRBD1. V was clipped by 8 bases and J by 7 bases; unmatched bases: 11. Germline loops: CDR1 MGHRA, CDR2 YSYEKL. The CDR3 extends over 14 amino acids. Here the CDR3 reads CASASGTGKGEAFF. In nucleotides, the CDR3 is TGCGCCAGCGCTTCCGGGACAGGGAAGGGTGAAGCTTTCTTT.